The source of this TCR beta chain is a study of Ad26.COV2.S vaccination and SARS-CoV-2 variants. Repertoires were generated with immunoSEQ multiplex PCR, while TCRdb's copy carries only in-frame clones and drops some. The sample lists fewer than 400,000 clones, 80% to 90% occurring once. Treatment denoted: some 19 received Ad26.COV2.S at low or high dose, single or two shots; 5 received placebo; per-sample allocation not given. Collection of the samples took place on day 63 after the first injection of vaccine or placebo. The CDR3 totals 15 residues. The V end was cut by 5 bases, the J end by 9 bases, with 22 bases between. The germline gives CDR1 SGHTA, CDR2 FQGNSA.

This clonotype originated in a person aged 18 to 65 who received the Ad26.COV2.S COVID-19 vaccine or a placebo. This rearrangement joins TRBV7-2 to TRBJ1-1; D not certain. The sample in question was peripheral blood, obtained in a trial of Ad26.COV2.S vaccine versus placebo. For the CDR3, the DNA is TGTGCCAGCAGCAAACACCGGGAGGTCCTAGGGCAAGCTTTCTTT. Translating gives CASSKHREVLGQAFF.